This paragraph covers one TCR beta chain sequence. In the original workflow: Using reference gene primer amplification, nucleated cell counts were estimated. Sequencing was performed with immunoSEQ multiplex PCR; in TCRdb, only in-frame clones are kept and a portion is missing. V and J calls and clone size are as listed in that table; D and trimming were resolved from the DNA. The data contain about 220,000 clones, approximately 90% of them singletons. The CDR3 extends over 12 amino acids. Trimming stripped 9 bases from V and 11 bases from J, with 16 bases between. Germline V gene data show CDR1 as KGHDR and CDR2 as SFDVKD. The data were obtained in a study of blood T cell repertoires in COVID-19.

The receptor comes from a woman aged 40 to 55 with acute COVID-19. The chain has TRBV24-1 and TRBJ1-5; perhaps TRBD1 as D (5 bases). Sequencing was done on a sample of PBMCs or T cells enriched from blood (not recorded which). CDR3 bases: TGTGCCACCGAGGATAACCAGGGTTCCCAGCATTTT. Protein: CATEDNQGSQHF.